Following are 28 T cell receptor beta chains from one sample sequenced in a study of blood T cell repertoires in COVID-19. TCRdb's table, derived via immunoSEQ multiplex PCR, lists solely in-frame clones and lacks some. The sample has about 250,000 clones, 88% seen once. Sequenced input: PBMCs or T cells enriched from blood (not recorded which). Receptors were obtained from a woman in her forties or fifties who had recovered from COVID-19.

The genes are TRBV6-1 and TRBJ1-2, with D possibly TRBD1 on 6 matching bases. V was clipped by 2 bases and J by 7 bases, with 11 bases between them. Germline V gene sequence: CDR1 MNHNS, CDR2 SASEGT. The CDR3 has 13 residues. CDR3 sequence: CASSERQDLGYTF. CDR3 in DNA: TGTGCCAGCAGTGAAAGACAGGATCTTGGCTACACCTTC.

This rearrangement joins TRBV28 to TRBJ2-1; tentative D call: TRBD2 (6 bases). V lost 5 bases and J lost 7, with 18 bases in between. The CDR3 has 15 residues. The germline V gene encodes CDR1 MDHEN and CDR2 SYDVKM. The CDR3 nucleotides are TGTGCCAGCAGTATCAGCGGGCTCACTGGTAATGAGCAGTTCTTC. Amino acids: CASSISGLTGNEQFF.

The chain joins TRBV28 to TRBJ1-1; TRBD1 matches 7 bases. CDR1 MDHEN and CDR2 SYDVKM come from the germline V gene. The CDR3 consists of 15 residues. Losses at the gene ends were 6 bases for V and 4 bases for J; bases not matched to a gene: 11. CDR3 DNA: TGTGCCAGCAGCCTACCACAGGGGCGGTTCACTGAAGCTTTCTTT. Amino acid sequence: CASSLPQGRFTEAFF. Based on the CDR3 plus reference TRBV28 and TRBJ1-1, the full variable domain is DVKVTQSSRYLVKRTGEKVFLECVQDMDHENMFWYRQDPGLGLRLIYFSYDVKMKEKGDIPEGYSVSREKKERFSLILESASTNQTSMYLCASSLPQGRFTEAFFGQGTRLTVV.

This clone was seen only a few times. The V gene is TRBV7-2, the J gene TRBJ2-7; 12 bases are a match to TRBD2. This CDR3 is built from 18 residues. Germline CDR1 reads SGHTA; CDR2 reads FQGNSA. The J segment lost 3 bases and the V segment lost 4 bases, leaving 13 bases of the junction unmatched. In DNA form, the CDR3 reads TGTGCCAGCAGCTCGGGACTAGCGGGCCGACCTCCCCTCTACGAGCAGTACTTC. It yields the protein CASSSGLAGRPPLYEQYF.

This chain joins TRBV7-6 and TRBJ2-2; D is uncertain. Trimming took 0 bases from V and 5 from J, leaving 4 bases between them. The CDR3 is 13 amino acids. Germline assignment: CDR1 SGHVS and CDR2 FNYEAQ. The CDR3 sequence is CASSLAPTGELFF. The DNA for the CDR3 is TGTGCCAGCAGCTTAGCTCCGACCGGGGAGCTGTTTTTT.

There are a few counts of this clone. The chain employs TRBV10-2 and TRBJ2-1, with 7 bases aligning to TRBD2. The ends lost 2 bases at V and 2 bases at J; junction bases unmatched: 6. The CDR3 loop spans 16 amino acids. CDR1 and CDR2 (germline): WSHSY, SAAADI. The CDR3 nucleotides are TGCGCCAGCAGTGAGGCCCGCGGGAGTACCTACAATGAGCAGTTCTTC. Amino acid sequence: CASSEARGSTYNEQFF.

The chain couples TRBV5-1 to TRBJ2-1; no clear D gene. CDR3 length: 12 residues. Trimming removed 2 bases from V and 10 bases from J, with 10 bases in between. Germline V gene lookup returns CDR1 SGHRS and CDR2 YFSETQ. CDR3 amino acids: CASSFGEYEQFF. As DNA, the CDR3 is TGCGCCAGCAGCTTCGGAGAGTACGAGCAGTTCTTC.

The rearrangement links TRBV6-5 to TRBJ1-2; the match to TRBD1 covers 10 bases. J gave up 10 bases and V 7 bases, and 15 bases lay outside the gene matches. The CDR3 sequence is 15 residues long. Germline-derived CDR1 and CDR2 are MNHEY and SVGAGI. CDR3 sequence (DNA): TGTGCCAGCAAACCCCTCGGACAGGGGGAGACCATCTACACCTTC. Amino acids: CASKPLGQGETIYTF.

Concerning this clone: Within the sample, other DNA sequences also encode this same CDR3. V usage is TRBV12-3 or TRBV12-4 and J usage is TRBJ1-1; D is perhaps TRBD1 (5 bases). This CDR3 region has 13 residues. V lost 2 bases and J lost 5, with 9 bases in between. CDR3 protein: CASSLQGGTEAFF. As DNA, the CDR3 is TGTGCCAGCAGTTTACAGGGAGGGACTGAAGCTTTCTTT.

This clone is a singleton in its sample. The chain carries TRBV28 and TRBJ1-2; TRBD1 matches at 9 bases. V lost 6 bases to trimming and J lost 7 bases; unmatched junction nucleotides: 9. Germline V gives CDR1 MDHEN, CDR2 SYDVKM. The CDR3 contains 14 residues. The CDR3 loop reads CASSPLGTGFGYTF. Written as DNA, the CDR3 is TGTGCCAGCAGCCCCCTTGGGACAGGGTTTGGCTACACCTTC.

The chain employs TRBV28 and TRBJ2-1; 9 bases match TRBD1. The length of the CDR3 is 18 residues. The junction had 22 bases not matched to a gene; V was cut back by 7 bases and J by 9 bases. The V gene's germline CDR1 is MDHEN and CDR2 SYDVKM. CDR3 amino acids: CASTVLQGDRVRVGEQFF. In DNA, the CDR3 is TGTGCCAGCACTGTTTTGCAGGGGGACAGGGTAAGGGTCGGTGAGCAGTTCTTC.

Here the CDR3 reads CASSLAVFYGYTF. The CDR3 bases are TGTGCCAGCAGCTTAGCCGTGTTCTATGGCTACACCTTC. J is TRBJ1-2 and V is TRBV7-9; the D is unclear. The CDR3 is made up of 13 amino acids. V was cut by 0 bases and J by 4 bases, with 6 bases left in between. Germline V gene lookup returns CDR1 SEHNR and CDR2 FQNEAQ (reference sequence).

This clone appeared once. This chain connects TRBV11-2 to TRBJ1-5; D is possibly TRBD1 (6 bases). Germline V CDR1 and CDR2: SGHAT, FQNNGV. The CDR3 is 16 amino acids. The V and J ends lost 5 bases and 1 base respectively, with 15 bases between them. The DNA of the CDR3 is TGTGCCAGCAGCCGCGGGTGGGGGCCAAGCAATCAGCCCCAGCATTTT. As protein: CASSRGWGPSNQPQHF.

The CDR3 nucleotides are TGTGCCAGCAGTTTAGCAGGGGGCTCTAATCAGCCCCAGCATTTT. Amino acid sequence: CASSLAGGSNQPQHF. The chain employs TRBV28 and TRBJ1-5; 8 bases match TRBD1. The CDR3 loop spans 15 amino acids. Germline V gene lookup returns CDR1 MDHEN and CDR2 SYDVKM. J lost 4 bases, V lost 2 bases, and 4 bases had no gene match. Filled out from reference TRBV28 and TRBJ1-5, the complete variable domain reads DVKVTQSSRYLVKRTGEKVFLECVQDMDHENMFWYRQDPGLGLRLIYFSYDVKMKEKGDIPEGYSVSREKKERFSLILESASTNQTSMYLCASSLAGGSNQPQHFGDGTRLSIL.

The V gene is TRBV7-9, the J gene TRBJ2-6; 10 positions match TRBD1. The CDR3 extends over 17 amino acids. The junction had 6 bases not matched to a gene; V was cut back by 5 bases and J by 2 bases. Germline CDR1 and CDR2: SEHNR and FQNEAQ (reference sequence). The chain's CDR3 is CASSRGTGAAGANVLTF. DNA for the CDR3: TGTGCCAGCAGCCGCGGGACAGGGGCAGCTGGGGCCAACGTCCTGACTTTC.

The V and J genes are TRBV11-2 and TRBJ1-5; D is ambiguous. V was shortened by 1 base and J by 5 bases, with 6 bases between the two germline ends. CDR1 and CDR2 (germline): SGHAT, FQNNGV. This CDR3 spans 13 amino acids. The CDR3, as DNA: TGTGCCAGCAGCTTAGTGCTAGATCAGCCCCAGCATTTT. This encodes CASSLVLDQPQHF.

This clone was detected once. The chain links TRBV18 to TRBJ2-1; possible D gene TRBD2, 6 bases. The CDR3 is made up of 15 amino acids. The V gene lost 2 bases and the J gene lost 6 bases, with 14 bases spanning the gap. Germline V lookup: CDR1 KGHSH, CDR2 LQKENI. The CDR3 protein is CASSPAKMGGNEQFF. The CDR3 DNA reads TGTGCCAGCTCACCAGCTAAGATGGGGGGCAATGAGCAGTTCTTC.

The rearrangement joins TRBV30 to TRBJ2-1; 8 bases align to TRBD1. Germline V gene lookup returns CDR1 GTSNPN and CDR2 SVGIG (reference sequence). The trim removed 1 base at V and 9 bases at J, leaving 5 bases unmatched. This CDR3 has 13 amino acids. The CDR3 loop reads CAWSADRVTEQFF. The CDR3 DNA reads as TGTGCCTGGAGTGCGGACAGGGTGACTGAGCAGTTCTTC. Full variable domain (missing parts from reference TRBV30 and TRBJ2-1): SQTIHQWPATLVQPVGSPLSLECTVEGTSNPNLYWYRQAAGRGLQLLFYSVGIGQISSEVPQNLSASRPQDRQFILSSKKLLLSDSGFYLCAWSADRVTEQFFGPGTRLTVL.

The CDR3 sequence is CASSLGQGADQPQHF. CDR3 DNA sequence: TGTGCCAGCAGTTTGGGACAGGGGGCCGATCAGCCCCAGCATTTT. The V gene is TRBV27, the J gene TRBJ1-5, with 12 positions matching TRBD1. The CDR3 is 15 amino acids. Trimming removed 3 bases from V and 5 bases from J; junction bases left unmatched: 2. Germline V lookup: CDR1 MNHEY, CDR2 SMNVEV (reference sequence).

J is TRBJ2-3 and V is TRBV9; 7 bases map to TRBD2. After removal of 0 bases from V and 4 bases from J, the junction contained 8 bases not matched to a gene. CDR3 size: 16 residues. Germline values: CDR1 SGDLS, CDR2 YYNGEE. CDR3 loop: CASSVALGGRADTQYF. CDR3 sequence (DNA): TGTGCCAGCAGCGTAGCTTTGGGGGGGAGAGCAGATACGCAGTATTTT.

The chain has TRBV5-4 and TRBJ2-3, with D possibly TRBD1 on 6 matching bases. CDR1 and CDR2 from the germline V gene are SGHNT and YYREEE (reference sequence). This CDR3 region has 15 residues. The V end was cut by 5 bases, the J end by 2 bases, with 15 bases between. The CDR3 DNA follows: TGTGCCAGCAGGCAGACCCCAGGGGCCACAGATACGCAGTATTTT. It codes for CASRQTPGATDTQYF.

This chain uses TRBV19 with TRBJ2-7; 9 bases are shared with TRBD1. The CDR3 totals 15 residues. Germline V gives CDR1 LNHDA, CDR2 SQIVND (reference sequence). Trimming removed 6 bases from V and 2 bases from J; junction bases left unmatched: 8. As DNA, the CDR3 is TGTGCCAGTAGGGACGGGACAGGGAGTACCTACGAGCAGTACTTC. Its translation: CASRDGTGSTYEQYF.

This clone was counted a few times. The V and J genes are TRBV29-1 and TRBJ2-1; the D is unclear. Trimming left V 6 bases short and J 0 bases short, with 6 bases between. The germline V gene has CDR1 SQVTM and CDR2 ANQGSEA. The CDR3 totals 12 residues. CDR3 sequence: CSVEDSYNEQFF. As DNA, the CDR3 is TGCAGCGTCGAGGACTCCTACAATGAGCAGTTCTTC.

The chain combines TRBV5-8 with TRBJ1-1; 10 nucleotides match TRBD1. Germline-derived CDR1 and CDR2 are SGHTS and YDEGEE. The CDR3 spans 16 residues. J lost 5 bases, V lost 2 bases, and 9 bases had no gene match. This CDR3 reads CASSFWRGTGATEAFF. CDR3 DNA: TGTGCCAGCAGCTTTTGGAGGGGGACAGGGGCTACTGAAGCTTTCTTT.

This clone came up a few times. In DNA, the CDR3 is TGTGCCAGCAGAACAGGGAGTCCCCCTGGCTACACCTTC. Amino acids: CASRTGSPPGYTF. The chain is built from TRBV27 and TRBJ1-2; a possible D gene is TRBD1 (6 bases). The CDR3 is made up of 13 amino acids. V dropped 6 bases and J dropped 7 bases, with 15 bases sitting between them. CDR1 MNHEY and CDR2 SMNVEV come from the germline V gene (reference sequence).

V gene TRBV30 combines with J gene TRBJ1-1, with 7 bases identical to TRBD1. Trimming at V came to 6 bases and at J to 4 bases, leaving 5 bases not matched to a gene. The CDR3 runs to 12 residues. The V gene's germline CDR1 is GTSNPN and CDR2 SVGIG (reference sequence). CDR3 sequence reads: CACDREATEAFF. In DNA, the CDR3 is TGTGCCTGCGACAGGGAGGCCACTGAAGCTTTCTTT.

As for this clone: Other DNA sequences within the sample encode an identical CDR3. The V gene is TRBV5-1, the J gene TRBJ1-5; D is undetermined. CDR1 and CDR2 (germline): SGHRS, YFSETQ. Trimming cost V 0 bases and J 7 bases, with 14 bases left between them. CDR3 length: 15 amino acids. The CDR3 DNA sequence: TGCGCCAGCAGCTTGGACGGCGGGGTAAACCAGCCCCAGCATTTT. As protein: CASSLDGGVNQPQHF.

The chain employs TRBV4-3 and TRBJ1-2, with 7 nucleotides matching TRBD1. Per germline, CDR1 LGHNA and CDR2 YSLEER. The CDR3 is made up of 13 amino acids. The J segment lost 11 bases and the V segment lost 0 bases, leaving 6 bases of the junction unmatched. CDR3 sequence: CASSQDRGQKYTF. The CDR3 region has the DNA TGCGCCAGCAGCCAAGATCGGGGACAGAAATACACCTTC.